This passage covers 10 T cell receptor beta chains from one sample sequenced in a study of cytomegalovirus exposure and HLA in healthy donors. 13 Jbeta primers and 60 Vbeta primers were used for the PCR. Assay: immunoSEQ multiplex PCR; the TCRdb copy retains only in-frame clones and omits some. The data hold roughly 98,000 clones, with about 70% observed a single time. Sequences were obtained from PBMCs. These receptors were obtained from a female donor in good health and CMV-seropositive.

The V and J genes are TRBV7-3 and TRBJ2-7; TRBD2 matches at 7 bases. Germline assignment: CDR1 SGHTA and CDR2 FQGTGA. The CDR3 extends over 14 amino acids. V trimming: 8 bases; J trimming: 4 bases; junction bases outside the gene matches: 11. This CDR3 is CASHVVAGAYEQYF. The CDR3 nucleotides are TGTGCCAGCCACGTCGTAGCGGGTGCGTACGAGCAGTACTTC.

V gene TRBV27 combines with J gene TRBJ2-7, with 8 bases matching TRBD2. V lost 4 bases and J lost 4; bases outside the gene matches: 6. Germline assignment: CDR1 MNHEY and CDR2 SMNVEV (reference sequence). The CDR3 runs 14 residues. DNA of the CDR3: TGTGCCAGCAGTTCGGGGGGGTGGGGATACGAGCAGTACTTC. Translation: CASSSGGWGYEQYF.

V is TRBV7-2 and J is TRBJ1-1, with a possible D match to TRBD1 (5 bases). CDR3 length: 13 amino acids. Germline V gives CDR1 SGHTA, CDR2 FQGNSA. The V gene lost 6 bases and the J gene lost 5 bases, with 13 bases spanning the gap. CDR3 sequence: CASRATGDTEAFF. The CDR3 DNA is TGTGCCAGCAGGGCCACAGGAGATACTGAAGCTTTCTTT.

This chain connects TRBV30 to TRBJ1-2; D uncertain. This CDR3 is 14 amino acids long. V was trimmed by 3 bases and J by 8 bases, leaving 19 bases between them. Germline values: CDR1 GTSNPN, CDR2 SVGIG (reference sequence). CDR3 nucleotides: TGTGCCTGGAGCTACACAGACGGCCCTCTCGGCTACACCTTC. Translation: CAWSYTDGPLGYTF.

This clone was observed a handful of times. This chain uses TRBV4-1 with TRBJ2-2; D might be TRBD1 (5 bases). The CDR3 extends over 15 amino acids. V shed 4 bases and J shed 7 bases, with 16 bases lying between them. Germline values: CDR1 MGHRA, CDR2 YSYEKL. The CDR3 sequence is CASSPLGRVGGELFF. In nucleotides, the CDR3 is TGCGCCAGCAGCCCCCTGGGCAGGGTAGGCGGGGAGCTGTTTTTT.

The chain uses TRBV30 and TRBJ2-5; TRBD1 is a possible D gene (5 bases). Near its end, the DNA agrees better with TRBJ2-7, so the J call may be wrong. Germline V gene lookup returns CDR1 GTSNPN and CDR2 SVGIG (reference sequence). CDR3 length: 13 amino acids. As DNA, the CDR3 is TGTGCCTGGAGTGTCCAGGGCCCCTACGAGCAGTACTTC. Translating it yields CAWSVQGPYEQYF.

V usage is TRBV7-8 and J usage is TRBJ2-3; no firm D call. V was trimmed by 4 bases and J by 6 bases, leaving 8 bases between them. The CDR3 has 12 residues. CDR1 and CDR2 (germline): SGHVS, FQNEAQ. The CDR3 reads CASSSPSDTQYF. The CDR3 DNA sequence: TGTGCCAGCAGCTCCCCTTCGGATACGCAGTATTTT.

CDR3 nucleotides: TGCGCCAGCAGCAGCAACCAAGAGACCCAGTACTTC. Its translation: CASSSNQETQYF. The chain carries TRBV5-1 and TRBJ2-5; D remains ambiguous. Germline-derived CDR1 and CDR2 are SGHRS and YFSETQ. V was clipped by 4 bases and J by 0 bases, with 4 bases between them. CDR3 length: 12 amino acids.

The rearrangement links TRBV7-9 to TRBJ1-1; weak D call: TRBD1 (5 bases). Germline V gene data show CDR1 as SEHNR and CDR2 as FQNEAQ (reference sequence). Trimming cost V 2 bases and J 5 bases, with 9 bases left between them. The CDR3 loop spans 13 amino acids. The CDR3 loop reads CASSLQGGTEAFF. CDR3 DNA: TGTGCCAGCAGCTTACAGGGAGGGACTGAAGCTTTCTTT.

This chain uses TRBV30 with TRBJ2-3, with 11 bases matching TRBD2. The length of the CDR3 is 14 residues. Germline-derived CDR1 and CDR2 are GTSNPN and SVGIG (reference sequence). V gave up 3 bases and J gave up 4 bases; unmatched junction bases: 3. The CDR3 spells CAWRTSGNADTQYF. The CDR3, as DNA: TGTGCCTGGAGGACTAGCGGGAACGCAGATACGCAGTATTTT. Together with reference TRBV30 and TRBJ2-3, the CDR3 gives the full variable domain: SQTIHQWPATLVQPVGSPLSLECTVEGTSNPNLYWYRQAAGRGLQLLFYSVGIGQISSEVPQNLSASRPQDRQFILSSKKLLLSDSGFYLCAWRTSGNADTQYFGPGTRLTVL.